Listed below are T cell receptor beta chains from one sample, sequenced in a study of beta chain features in type 1 diabetes. Produced via immunoSEQ multiplex PCR; TCRdb's table is partial and in-frame only. The sample holds about 340,000 clones, 6.5% to 10% seen once. Input material: central memory CD4+ T cells from blood. These receptors came from a woman aged 18-35 years in good health. CDR3s include the opening cysteine and the closing phenylalanine or tryptophan. A D gene is named only where the DNA matches it firmly. Expanded clones are given a class, and other clones once, few, many or no size at all.

clone size	V gene	D gene	CDR3 length	J gene	CDR3 protein	CDR3 DNA
NA	TRBV4-2	NA	14	TRBJ1-4	CASSQGGTNEKLFF	TGTGCCAGCAGCCAAGGGGGCACTAATGAAAAACTGTTTTTT
NA	TRBV10-3	TRBD1	15	TRBJ2-2	CAITETGGYAGELFF	TGTGCCATCACGGAGACAGGGGGGTACGCCGGGGAGCTGTTTTTT
NA	TRBV11-2	TRBD2	14	TRBJ2-7	CASSPTSGSYEQYF	TGTGCCAGCAGCCCCACTAGCGGGAGCTACGAGCAGTACTTC
NA	TRBV10-3	NA	12	TRBJ1-1	CAISGRGTEAFF	TGTGCCATCAGTGGGAGGGGCACTGAAGCTTTCTTT
NA	TRBV28	TRBD1	16	TRBJ2-7	CASSSMGTGVPYEQYF	TGTGCCAGCAGTTCCATGGGGACAGGGGTTCCCTACGAGCAGTACTTC
few	TRBV4-3	NA	13	TRBJ2-1	CASSQHQNNEQFF	TGCGCCAGCAGCCAACACCAGAACAATGAGCAGTTCTTC
NA	TRBV28	TRBD1	16	TRBJ2-7	CASSYSGTGLENEQYF	TGTGCCAGCAGTTATTCCGGGACAGGCCTTGAGAACGAGCAGTACTTC
NA	TRBV23-1	TRBD1	15	TRBJ1-1	CASSHRDRENTEAFF	TGCGCCAGCAGTCACAGGGACAGGGAGAACACTGAAGCTTTCTTT
few	TRBV19	NA	15	TRBJ2-3	CASSRSDSSTDTQYF	TGTGCCAGTAGTAGGTCCGATTCTAGCACAGATACGCAGTATTTT
NA	TRBV4-3	TRBD2	16	TRBJ2-5	CASSQDGAGGGETQYF	TGCGCCAGCAGCCAAGATGGAGCGGGAGGAGGAGAGACCCAGTACTTC
many	TRBV14	NA	15	TRBJ2-2	CASSQGTVNTGELFF	TGTGCCAGCAGCCAAGGGACAGTAAACACCGGGGAGCTGTTTTTT
many	TRBV9	NA	16	TRBJ2-4	CASSVGSDWSKNIQYF	TGTGCCAGCAGCGTAGGTAGCGATTGGTCCAAAAACATTCAGTACTTC
NA	TRBV6-5	NA	14	TRBJ2-5	CASSYRGTQETQYF	TGTGCCAGCAGTTATAGGGGCACTCAAGAGACCCAGTACTTC
many	TRBV7-9	TRBD1	14	TRBJ1-2	CASSLGGTDYGYTF	TGTGCCAGCAGCTTAGGAGGGACAGACTATGGCTACACCTTC
NA	TRBV27	NA	15	TRBJ1-1	CASSTQRLLNTEAFF	TGTGCCAGCAGTACCCAGAGGCTCTTGAACACTGAAGCTTTCTTT
few	TRBV4-2	TRBD1	14	TRBJ1-1	CASSQTGQGFGAFF	TGTGCCAGCAGCCAAACGGGACAGGGGTTTGGAGCTTTCTTT
NA	TRBV6-6	TRBD2	15	TRBJ2-3	CASSGLAGGADTQYF	TGTGCCAGCAGCGGACTAGCGGGAGGCGCAGATACGCAGTATTTT
NA	TRBV7-9	TRBD1	15	TRBJ2-2	CASSEGQANTGELFF	TGTGCCAGCAGTGAGGGACAGGCGAACACCGGGGAGCTGTTTTTT
many	TRBV7-2	NA	15	TRBJ2-6	CASSLVTVGANVLTF	TGTGCCAGCAGCTTAGTCACAGTTGGGGCCAACGTCCTGACTTTC
few	TRBV7-2	TRBD2	17	TRBJ2-5	CASSLGNSGRALKTQYF	TGTGCCAGCAGCTTAGGAAATAGCGGGAGGGCCTTAAAGACCCAGTACTTC
few	TRBV7-2	NA	13	TRBJ1-2	CASSPFDSFGYTF	TGTGCCAGCAGCCCCTTCGACAGTTTCGGCTACACCTTC
few	TRBV7-6	NA	14	TRBJ2-7	CASSLEVQGREQYF	TGTGCCAGCAGCTTAGAAGTCCAGGGACGCGAGCAGTACTTC
NA	TRBV10-3	NA	14	TRBJ2-7	CAISDGRGSYEQYF	TGTGCCATCAGTGACGGCAGGGGCTCCTACGAGCAGTACTTC
few	TRBV11-2	NA	16	TRBJ2-5	CASSLGADLYQETQYF	TGTGCCAGCAGCTTAGGGGCGGACCTGTACCAAGAGACCCAGTACTTC
few	TRBV7-9	NA	11	TRBJ2-3	CASSLKDTQYF	TGTGCCAGCAGCTTAAAAGATACGCAGTATTTT
NA	TRBV28	NA	12	TRBJ2-5	CASSLTRGTQYF	TGTGCCAGCAGTTTAACCCGCGGGACCCAGTACTTC
NA	TRBV5-1	NA	12	TRBJ2-1	CASSLESTEQFF	TGCGCCAGCAGCTTGGAATCGACTGAGCAGTTCTTC
few	TRBV6-1	TRBD2	15	TRBJ2-1	CASRDRTSGVDEQFF	TGTGCCAGCAGGGATCGGACTAGCGGGGTAGATGAGCAGTTCTTC
few	TRBV2	NA	12	TRBJ2-3	CASSSTTDTQYF	TGTGCCAGCAGTAGTACGACAGATACGCAGTATTTT
few	TRBV11-1	NA	13	TRBJ2-7	CASSLSRDYEQYF	TGTGCCAGCAGCTTGTCCAGGGACTACGAGCAGTACTTC
many	TRBV4-2	TRBD1	15	TRBJ2-3	CASSQGGDRVDTQYF	TGTGCCAGCAGCCAAGGAGGGGACAGGGTAGATACGCAGTATTTT
NA	TRBV9	NA	16	TRBJ2-3	CASSVAPGGGTDTQYF	TGTGCCAGCAGCGTAGCACCGGGCGGTGGCACAGATACGCAGTATTTT
few	TRBV11-3	NA	14	TRBJ2-6	CASSPGSGANVLTF	TGTGCCAGCAGCCCAGGATCTGGGGCCAACGTCCTGACTTTC
few	TRBV5-1	TRBD1	15	TRBJ1-4	CASSLTGDHFEKLFF	TGCGCCAGCAGCCTTACAGGGGACCACTTCGAAAAACTGTTTTTT
NA	TRBV7-2	NA	12	TRBJ2-5	CASSSPQETQYF	TGTGCCAGCAGCAGCCCCCAAGAGACCCAGTACTTC
few	TRBV18	NA	16	TRBJ2-7	CASSPPTVTGRYEQYF	TGTGCCAGCTCACCACCGACAGTAACGGGAAGGTACGAGCAGTACTTC
many	TRBV14	NA	12	TRBJ2-7	CASSHRAYEQYF	TGTGCCAGCAGCCACAGGGCCTACGAGCAGTACTTC
many	TRBV7-3	NA	15	TRBJ2-6	CASSLKASGANVLTF	TGTGCCAGCAGCCTCAAAGCCTCTGGGGCCAACGTCCTGACTTTC
NA	TRBV7-6	NA	17	TRBJ2-1	CASSTPYDIGRVNEQFF	TGTGCCAGCAGCACCCCTTACGACATTGGAAGGGTCAATGAGCAGTTCTTC
NA	TRBV7-2	NA	13	TRBJ2-1	CASSRTVDNEQFF	TGTGCCAGCAGCCGGACAGTAGACAATGAGCAGTTCTTC
few	TRBV11-1	TRBD2	15	TRBJ2-7	CASSPRTSGLLEQYF	TGTGCCAGCAGCCCCCGGACTAGCGGGCTGCTCGAGCAGTACTTC